This T cell receptor (beta chain) was sequenced during a study of identical twins. Unique molecular identifiers were present on cDNA, and template switching added a universal primer site. One entry per CDR3 protein, called by TCRdb with MiXCR from the 5' RACE reads. The profile covers around 530,000 distinct CDR3 sequences, with 12% to 15% appearing a single time and 0.35% to 0.45% taken by the ten largest. The germline V gene has CDR1 MNHEY and CDR2 SVGAGI. The CDR3 is made up of 12 amino acids. V dropped 6 bases and J dropped 3 bases, with 5 bases sitting between them. This same sample was also part of a study on yellow fever vaccine responses in identical twins.

The V gene is TRBV6-5, the J gene TRBJ2-2; D is unresolved. The source material was CD4+ T cells sorted from blood. The sequence derives from a woman aged 18-29 years in good health. The CDR3 nucleotides are TGTGCCAGCAGGTTACACACCGGGGAGCTGTTTTTT. It codes for CASRLHTGELFF.